The 32 T cell receptor beta chains in this list originate from one sample, sequenced in a study of shared clonotypes between healthy human individuals (dated by TCRdb to the early 2020s). Libraries were constructed by the immunoSEQ multiplex PCR assay. The source is immuneACCESS, and TCRdb retained only in-frame sequences with V and J called. Part of the clones is not carried over; for the studies checked, unresolved V genes explain less than half of this, and the remainder is unexplained. This sample gives 2 million to 2.5 million clones in total; roughly 93% of them show up just once. The ten largest account for under 0.45% of the sample. Source material: naive CD4+ T cells from PBMCs. Explained via the paper, the cell subset or site label denotes: CD45RA+ positively selected. These receptors were taken from a man between 18 and 29 years old in good health. Some clones in this sample may be carry-over from other donors' samples.

The chain has TRBV28 and TRBJ2-5; D may be TRBD1 (5 bases). Per the germline V gene, CDR1 is MDHEN and CDR2 is SYDVKM. V shed 3 bases and J shed 4 bases, with 12 bases lying between them. The CDR3 has 14 amino acids. The CDR3 spells CASSFLTVGETQYF. CDR3 nucleotides: TGTGCCAGCAGTTTTTTGACAGTCGGAGAGACCCAGTACTTC.

The chain is built from TRBV27 and TRBJ2-7; D is possibly TRBD1 or TRBD2 (5 bases each). Germline CDR1 is MNHEY and CDR2 is SMNVEV (reference sequence). The CDR3 runs 16 residues. Trimming left V 5 bases short and J 2 bases short, with 19 bases between. The CDR3 is CASSPPHPLGPYEQYF. In nucleotides, the CDR3 is TGTGCCAGCAGTCCTCCACACCCCTTGGGACCCTACGAGCAGTACTTC.

The chain combines TRBV28 with TRBJ2-3; D is perhaps TRBD1 (6 bases). Trimming cost V 5 bases and J 4 bases, with 16 bases left between them. The germline CDR1 and CDR2 sequences are MDHEN and SYDVKM. There are 15 residues in the CDR3. CDR3 amino acids: CASSLILGGADTQYF. Written as DNA, the CDR3 is TGTGCCAGCAGTCTCATCCTTGGGGGCGCAGATACGCAGTATTTT.

This clone was seen more than once but under ten times. This sample includes further DNA sequences coding for the same CDR3. This chain uses TRBV7-9 with TRBJ2-7; 8 bases map to TRBD1. V lost 5 bases to trimming and J lost 3 bases; unmatched junction nucleotides: 9. The CDR3 totals 15 residues. Per the germline V gene, CDR1 is SEHNR and CDR2 is FQNEAQ (reference sequence). CDR3: CASSPGQGRNYEQYF. The CDR3 region has the DNA TGTGCCAGCAGCCCCGGACAGGGCAGGAACTACGAGCAGTACTTC.

The V gene is TRBV6-5, the J gene TRBJ2-1; TRBD2 matches at 8 bases. The J segment lost 7 bases and the V segment lost 0 bases, leaving 8 bases of the junction unmatched. Germline V gene sequence: CDR1 MNHEY, CDR2 SVGAGI. The CDR3 is made up of 16 amino acids. The chain's CDR3 is CASSYSSAGGGNEQFF. The CDR3 region has the DNA TGTGCCAGCAGTTACTCCTCGGCGGGGGGAGGGAATGAGCAGTTCTTC.

Only one count was recorded for this clone. The chain couples TRBV5-1 to TRBJ2-7, with unresolved D. Germline lookup yields CDR1 SGHRS and CDR2 YFSETQ. V lost 4 bases and J lost 6, with 8 bases in between. The CDR3 totals 11 residues. CDR3 in amino acids: CASSAGLEQYF. The CDR3 DNA sequence: TGCGCCAGCAGCGCAGGCCTCGAGCAGTACTTC.

The chain couples TRBV29-1 to TRBJ2-7, with D possibly TRBD1 on 6 matching bases. CDR3 length: 13 residues. Trimming cost V 1 base and J 9 bases, with 16 bases left between them. The germline CDR1 and CDR2 sequences are SQVTM and ANQGSEA. The CDR3 DNA reads as TGCAGCGTTGAAGTCGAACAGGGTACGTGGCAGTACTTC. Protein: CSVEVEQGTWQYF.

Only one count was recorded for this clone. The chain has TRBV11-3 and TRBJ1-1; the D gene is possibly TRBD1 (5 bases). CDR1 is SGHNT and CDR2 is YENEEA in the germline V gene. The V and J ends lost 5 bases and 3 bases respectively, with 13 bases between them. The CDR3 runs to 14 residues. This CDR3 is CASSPRMGDTEAFF. The CDR3 bases are TGTGCCAGCAGCCCACGAATGGGGGACACTGAAGCTTTCTTT.

The gene calls are TRBV29-1 and TRBJ2-7; 10 bases align to TRBD2. The CDR3 spans 16 residues. Germline V gene data show CDR1 as SQVTM and CDR2 as ANQGSEA. V shed 6 bases and J 2 bases; nucleotides not matched to a gene: 13. The CDR3 bases are TGCAGCGTGACCGTCAATAGCGGGAGGCCCCCCTACGAGCAGTACTTC. Its translation: CSVTVNSGRPPYEQYF.

The chain combines TRBV28 with TRBJ2-5; a weak D match, TRBD1 (5 bases). Between the trimmed V and J ends, which lost 3 bases and 1 base, there was a span of 15 bases. Germline values: CDR1 MDHEN, CDR2 SYDVKM. The CDR3 covers 16 residues. The CDR3 region has the DNA TGTGCCAGCAGTTTTTGGCCTTGGCAGGGCCAAGAGACCCAGTACTTC. Translating gives CASSFWPWQGQETQYF.

The chain links TRBV18 to TRBJ2-2; 11 nucleotides match TRBD1. The CDR3 is 15 amino acids. Looked up from germline, CDR1 is KGHSH and CDR2 is LQKENI. V lost 3 bases, J lost 7 bases, and 4 bases stayed unmatched. This CDR3 is CASSPRTGGFGELFF. For the CDR3, the DNA is TGTGCCAGCTCACCTAGGACAGGGGGCTTCGGGGAGCTGTTTTTT.

J is TRBJ1-5 and V is TRBV28; TRBD1 agrees at 11 bases. The CDR3 covers 17 residues. Germline CDR1 is MDHEN and CDR2 is SYDVKM. The junction had 11 bases not matched to a gene; V was cut back by 3 bases and J by 7 bases. CDR3 DNA: TGTGCCAGCAGTTTTATCGGGACAGGGGGTTTTGTGCAGCCCCAGCATTTT. Protein product: CASSFIGTGGFVQPQHF.

The chain couples TRBV28 to TRBJ2-7; 10 nucleotides match TRBD1. The CDR3 runs to 15 residues. CDR1 and CDR2 from the germline V gene are MDHEN and SYDVKM. Trimming took 11 bases from V and 5 from J; bases not matched to a gene: 15. CDR3 in DNA: TGTGCCGAATCAGAGGGGGGACAGGGGTCTGACGAGCAGTACTTC. It codes for CAESEGGQGSDEQYF.

This clone came up a few times. The chain recombines TRBV18 with TRBJ1-2; 8 bases agree with TRBD1. Germline-derived CDR1 and CDR2 are KGHSH and LQKENI. Unmatched junction bases numbered 12, after V lost 4 bases and J lost 2 bases. This CDR3 region has 17 residues. CDR3 residues: CASSQGLGQAANYGYTF. The CDR3 DNA reads TGTGCCAGCTCACAGGGATTGGGACAGGCTGCGAACTATGGCTACACCTTC.

The genes are TRBV18 and TRBJ2-1; 9 bases are a match to TRBD2. CDR1 and CDR2 (germline): KGHSH, LQKENI. The V segment lost 5 bases and the J segment 3 bases; nucleotides outside the gene matches: 8. This CDR3 has 16 residues. Here the CDR3 reads CASSSAWREGYNEQFF. CDR3 bases: TGTGCCAGCTCATCCGCCTGGCGGGAGGGCTACAATGAGCAGTTCTTC.

The V call is TRBV18, the J call TRBJ2-5, with 8 bases identical to TRBD1. V was pared by 2 bases and J by 4 bases, with 18 bases of the junction left unmatched. CDR3 length: 19 amino acids. The germline V gene has CDR1 KGHSH and CDR2 LQKENI. CDR3 sequence (DNA): TGTGCCAGCTCACCAACGGTGCGTCCCACAGGGGGGATTGGAGAGACCCAGTACTTC. It is translated as CASSPTVRPTGGIGETQYF.

A single count supports this clone. J is TRBJ1-5 and V is TRBV7-2; D gene ambiguous. Trimming pared 6 bases from V and 0 bases from J, leaving 9 bases between. This CDR3 contains 14 residues. Germline assignment: CDR1 SGHTA and CDR2 FQGNSA. CDR3 loop: CASSQVNSNQPQHF. The DNA for the CDR3 is TGTGCCAGCAGTCAGGTAAATAGCAATCAGCCCCAGCATTTT.

Notes on this clone: At the DNA level, this CDR3 is encoded by other sequences in the same sample as well. The chain combines TRBV20-1 with TRBJ2-1, with D uncertain. Germline CDR1 is DFQATT and CDR2 is SNEGSKA (reference sequence). This CDR3 is 11 amino acids long. The ends were cut back, 5 bases at V and 8 bases at J, with 10 bases in the middle. The CDR3 is CSASRRDEQFF. As DNA, the CDR3 is TGCAGTGCTTCCCGCCGGGATGAGCAGTTCTTC.

The V gene is TRBV6-5, the J gene TRBJ1-1, with a tentative D call TRBD1 (5 bases). CDR3 length equals 16 residues. Germline CDR1 MNHEY, CDR2 SVGAGI. Trimming removed 2 bases at V and 5 bases at J, with 18 bases between. The CDR3 reads CASSYGGRVSGTEAFF. The CDR3 nucleotides read TGTGCCAGCAGTTACGGAGGCAGGGTATCAGGGACTGAAGCTTTCTTT.

The CDR3 DNA sequence: TGTGCCATCAGTGCCAGACAGATTGCAACTAATGAAAAACTGTTTTTT. Amino acid sequence: CAISARQIATNEKLFF. The chain recombines TRBV10-3 with TRBJ1-4; tentative D call: TRBD1 (5 bases). Trimming took off 4 bases at V and 0 bases at J, with 12 bases between the two ends. Per the germline V gene, CDR1 is ENHRY and CDR2 is SYGVKD. This CDR3 has 16 residues.

To note about this clone: Other DNA sequences within the sample encode an identical CDR3. The chain employs TRBV2 and TRBJ2-4; D is undetermined. V shed 6 bases and J shed 0 bases, with 9 bases lying between them. This CDR3 is 14 amino acids long. CDR1 and CDR2 (germline): SNHLY, FYNNEI. In DNA form, the CDR3 reads TGTGCCAGCAGCGAGGAACTAGCCAAAAACATTCAGTACTTC. Amino acid sequence: CASSEELAKNIQYF.

This chain connects TRBV7-3 to TRBJ2-3; D is perhaps TRBD1 or TRBD2 (6 bases each). V was trimmed by 5 bases and J by 5 bases, leaving 20 bases between them. The CDR3 length is 16 residues. The germline gives CDR1 SGHTA, CDR2 FQGTGA. The CDR3: CASSRLGGQVGDTQYF. The CDR3 bases are TGTGCCAGCAGCCGACTAGGGGGGCAGGTTGGAGATACGCAGTATTTT.

The chain uses TRBV11-1 and TRBJ2-5; D unclear. Germline V gives CDR1 SGHAT, CDR2 FQDESV (reference sequence). Trimming cost V 5 bases and J 2 bases, with 9 bases left between them. This CDR3 is 13 amino acids long. The CDR3 sequence: CASSVRIQETQYF. The CDR3 region has the DNA TGTGCCAGCAGCGTCCGGATACAAGAGACCCAGTACTTC.

The chain recombines TRBV30 with TRBJ2-7, with 7 bases that match TRBD1. The CDR3 length is 15 residues. Trimming at V came to 7 bases and at J to 2 bases, leaving 14 bases not matched to a gene. Per germline, CDR1 GTSNPN and CDR2 SVGIG (reference sequence). For the CDR3, the DNA is TGTGCCTCCGGAGAGCCAGGGGGAATACCCTACGAGCAGTACTTC. Protein product: CASGEPGGIPYEQYF.

On this clone: Other DNA sequences in the same sample also yield this CDR3. The V and J genes are TRBV14 and TRBJ2-7, with D unresolved. Trimming shortened V by 4 bases and J by 1 base, and 8 bases separated the two germline ends. The CDR3 is made up of 13 amino acids. Germline loops: CDR1 SGHDN, CDR2 FVKESK. CDR3 DNA sequence: TGTGCCAGCAGCCGGGCCCGATCCTACGAGCAGTACTTC. It translates to CASSRARSYEQYF.

Only one count was recorded for this clone. The genes are TRBV7-3 and TRBJ1-1; 7 bases align to TRBD1. The CDR3 spans 13 residues. CDR1 SGHTA and CDR2 FQGTGA come from the germline V gene. The ends lost 5 bases at V and 3 bases at J; junction bases unmatched: 3. CDR3 DNA sequence: TGTGCCAGCAGCGCGGGACAGTACACTGAAGCTTTCTTT. Translated: CASSAGQYTEAFF.

This clone came up once. The J gene is TRBJ2-1, the V gene TRBV5-1, with no clear D. The CDR3 sequence is 17 residues long. Germline V gene sequence: CDR1 SGHRS, CDR2 YFSETQ. V lost 4 bases and J 6 bases, leaving 23 bases between the germline ends. For the CDR3, the DNA is TGCGCCAGCAGCCGCGCCCTCGCAAGCCCCATCGGCAATGAGCAGTTCTTC. Protein sequence: CASSRALASPIGNEQFF.

As regards this clone: Other DNA sequences within the sample encode an identical CDR3. V usage is TRBV2 and J usage is TRBJ2-7; D gene uncertain. Trimming took 4 bases from V and 2 from J, leaving 9 bases between them. The CDR3 runs 13 residues. CDR1 SNHLY and CDR2 FYNNEI come from the germline V gene. CDR3 nucleotide sequence: TGTGCCAGCAGTGTAGGTAGAGCCTACGAGCAGTACTTC. Encoded protein: CASSVGRAYEQYF. The entire variable domain, with the rest obtained from reference TRBV2 and TRBJ2-7, is as follows: EPEVTQTPSHQVTQMGQEVILRCVPISNHLYFYWYRQILGQKVEFLVSFYNNEISEKSEIFDDQFSVERPDGSNFTLKIRSTKLEDSAMYFCASSVGRAYEQYFGPGTRLTVT.

The CDR3, as DNA: TGTGCCAGCAGTTCCGGGACCCCAGGGCCCCAGCATTTT. Translated: CASSSGTPGPQHF. V and J are TRBV28 and TRBJ1-5, with TRBD1 as a possible D gene (5 bases). V dropped 4 bases and J dropped 9 bases, with 13 bases sitting between them. This CDR3 spans 13 amino acids. CDR1 and CDR2 (germline): MDHEN, SYDVKM.

This chain joins TRBV7-9 and TRBJ2-1; 7 bases match TRBD1. Trimming removed 0 bases from V and 15 bases from J; junction bases left unmatched: 5. The CDR3 consists of 12 residues. Germline CDR1 and CDR2: SEHNR and FQNEAQ (reference sequence). The CDR3 region is CASSLADRVPFF. CDR3 DNA: TGTGCCAGCAGCTTAGCCGACAGGGTCCCGTTCTTC.

The chain uses TRBV15 and TRBJ1-2, with D tentatively TRBD1 (5 bases). This CDR3 contains 15 residues. The germline CDR1 and CDR2 sequences are LNHNV and YYDKDF (reference sequence). The V gene lost 0 bases and the J gene lost 5 bases, with 13 bases spanning the gap. CDR3 in DNA: TGTGCCACCAGCAGAGAGGCAGGGAGGGTTTATGGCTACACCTTC. It encodes CATSREAGRVYGYTF.

The V and J genes are TRBV2 and TRBJ1-2; D is undetermined. V lost 5 bases and J lost 2, with 9 bases in between. CDR1 and CDR2 from the germline V gene are SNHLY and FYNNEI. The CDR3 totals 13 residues. The CDR3 bases are TGTGCCAGCAGTAGTAACAAGAACTATGGCTACACCTTC. It yields the protein CASSSNKNYGYTF.